Presented here are 9 T cell receptor beta chains from one specimen sequenced in a study of human T cells and chemical hapten exposure (dated by TCRdb to about 2021). Library prep was done by RACE. The reads were generated on a NextSeq 500. The public reads were reprocessed in TCRdb via fastp at Q25 and MiXCR, keeping in-frame beta chains. Merged by CDR3 protein, the rows form single entries marked with the most common genes and DNA. The sample yields fewer than 85,000 distinct CDR3 sequences; around 9.3% were counted once. 1.5% to 2% of the sample goes to the ten largest clones. The time point label corresponds to: healthy volunteer bleed at 6 weeks. Total RNA was extracted from unfractionated whole blood collected in Tempus Blood RNA tubes. The sample was whole blood. These receptors originate from a female donor in good health. Some clones in this sample may be carry-over from other donors' samples.

Only a few counts were recorded for this clonotype. The rearrangement uses TRBV20-1 and TRBJ2-7; tentative D call: TRBD2 (6 bases). The CDR3 contains 13 residues. Between the trimmed V and J ends, which lost 0 bases and 6 bases, there was a span of 12 bases. The V gene's germline CDR1 is DFQATT and CDR2 SNEGSKA (reference sequence). The CDR3 DNA follows: TGCAGTGCTAGAGATATCGTGGGGGGCGAGCAGTACTTC. It specifies CSARDIVGGEQYF.

There are many counts of this clonotype. The genes are TRBV6-2 or TRBV6-3 and TRBJ1-1, with a tentative D call TRBD1 (5 bases). The length of the CDR3 is 13 residues. Germline CDR1 reads MNHEY; CDR2 reads SVGEGT. Between the trimmed V and J ends, which lost 6 bases and 3 bases, there was a span of 11 bases. CDR3 coding DNA: TGTGCCAGCAGGACTACAGGCTACACTGAAGCTTTCTTT. This sequence encodes CASRTTGYTEAFF.

CDR3 in DNA: TGTGCCAGCAGAGGAACCTGGGCTGGGAATGAGCAGTTCTTC. Translating it yields CASRGTWAGNEQFF. The gene calls are TRBV2 and TRBJ2-1; D unresolved. Germline loops: CDR1 SNHLY, CDR2 FYNNEI. The CDR3 totals 14 residues. Trimming removed 6 bases at V and 7 bases at J, with 16 bases between. Variable domain in full (rest from reference TRBV2 and TRBJ2-1): EPEVTQTPSHQVTQMGQEVILRCVPISNHLYFYWYRQILGQKVEFLVSFYNNEISEKSEIFDDQFSVERPDGSNFTLKIRSTKLEDSAMYFCASRGTWAGNEQFFGPGTRLTVL.

This clonotype was observed a few times. The V and J genes are TRBV6-2 or TRBV6-3 and TRBJ2-2; D not resolved. This CDR3 is built from 13 residues. Germline-derived CDR1 and CDR2 are MNHEY and SVGEGT. With 0 bases removed from V and 1 base from J, the gap between germline ends came to 0 bases. The CDR3 DNA reads TGTGCCAGCAGTTACTCGAACACCGGGGAGCTGTTTTTT. It is translated as CASSYSNTGELFF.

This clonotype was observed a few times. The chain couples TRBV6-6 to TRBJ2-5; D possibly corresponds to TRBD2 (7 bases). The CDR3 is 18 residues long. The V gene's germline CDR1 is MNHNY and CDR2 SVGAGI (reference sequence). Trimming took off 8 bases at V and 5 bases at J, with 30 bases between the two ends. In nucleotides, the CDR3 is TGTGCCAGCCGCTCAAGGGAGTTTCTAGCGGAAAGGGGGGAGACCCAGTACTTC. Translated, it gives CASRSREFLAERGETQYF.

This clonotype came up many times. The chain recombines TRBV20-1 with TRBJ1-1, with 8 nucleotides matching TRBD1. With V trimmed by 5 bases and J by 10 bases, 15 bases remained unmatched. In germline, CDR1 is DFQATT, CDR2 SNEGSKA (reference sequence). This CDR3 is built from 14 residues. DNA for the CDR3: TGCAGTGCTGATTCGGGACAGGTATCTTTTGGAGCTTTCTTT. Its translation is CSADSGQVSFGAFF.

This clonotype showed up many times. The chain is built from TRBV9 and TRBJ1-1; no clear D gene. The V end lost 4 bases, the J end lost 3 bases, and 13 bases lay between the germline ends. The germline V gene encodes CDR1 SGDLS and CDR2 YYNGEE. CDR3 length: 14 residues. CDR3 region: CASSPNSGDTEAFF. The CDR3 DNA reads as TGTGCCAGCAGCCCAAATAGCGGGGACACTGAAGCTTTCTTT.

This clonotype showed up just a few times. A single base separates this from a much larger clone, so it may be a read error. The rearrangement joins TRBV2 to TRBJ1-1, with D perhaps TRBD1 (5 bases). Germline CDR1 is SNHLY and CDR2 is FYNNEI. Trimming pared 8 bases from V and 1 base from J, leaving 11 bases between. The CDR3 runs to 13 residues. CDR3 DNA sequence: TGTGCCAGCCGAAGAGACAGGAACACTGAAGCTTTCTTT. It yields the protein CASRRDRNTEAFF.

The gene calls are TRBV2 and TRBJ1-1; TRBD1 might be the D (5 bases). CDR3 length: 15 amino acids. V lost 4 bases to trimming and J lost 2 bases, with 14 bases between them. CDR1 and CDR2 from the germline V gene are SNHLY and FYNNEI. CDR3 region: CASSGLDSFNTEAFF. DNA of the CDR3: TGTGCCAGCAGTGGCCTCGACAGCTTTAACACTGAAGCTTTCTTT.